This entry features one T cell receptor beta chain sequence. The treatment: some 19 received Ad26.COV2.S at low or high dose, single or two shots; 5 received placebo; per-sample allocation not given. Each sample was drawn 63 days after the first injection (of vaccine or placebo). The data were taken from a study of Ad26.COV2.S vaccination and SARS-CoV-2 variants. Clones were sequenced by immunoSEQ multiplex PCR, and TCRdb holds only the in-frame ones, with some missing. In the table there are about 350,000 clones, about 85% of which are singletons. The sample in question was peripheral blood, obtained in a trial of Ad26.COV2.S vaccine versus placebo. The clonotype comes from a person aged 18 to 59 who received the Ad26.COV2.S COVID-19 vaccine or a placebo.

CDR3 region: CASRTHTTYNEQFF. The CDR3, as DNA: TGTGCCAGCAGGACCCACACGACCTACAATGAGCAGTTCTTC. The chain carries TRBV28 and TRBJ2-1; D remains unclear. The CDR3 has 14 amino acids. The germline V and J ends were trimmed by 6 bases and 2 bases, with 11 bases remaining between them. Germline-derived CDR1 and CDR2 are MDHEN and SYDVKM.